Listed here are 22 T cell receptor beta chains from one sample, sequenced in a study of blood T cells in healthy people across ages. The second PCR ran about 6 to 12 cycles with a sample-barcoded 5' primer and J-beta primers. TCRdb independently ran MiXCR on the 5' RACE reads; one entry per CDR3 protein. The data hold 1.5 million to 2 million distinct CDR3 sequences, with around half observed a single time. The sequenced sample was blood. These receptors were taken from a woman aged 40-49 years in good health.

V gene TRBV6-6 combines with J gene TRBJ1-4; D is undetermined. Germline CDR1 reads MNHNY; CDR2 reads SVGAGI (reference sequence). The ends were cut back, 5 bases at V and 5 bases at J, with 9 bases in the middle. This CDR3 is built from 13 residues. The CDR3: CASSAQRNEKLFF. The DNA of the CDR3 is TGTGCCAGCAGTGCCCAAAGGAATGAAAAACTGTTTTTT.

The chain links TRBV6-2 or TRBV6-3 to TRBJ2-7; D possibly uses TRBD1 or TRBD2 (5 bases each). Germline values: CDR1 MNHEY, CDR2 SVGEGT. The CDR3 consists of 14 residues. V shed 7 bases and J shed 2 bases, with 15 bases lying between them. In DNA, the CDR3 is TGTGCCAGCAACTGGGGACGGCCGACCTACGAGCAGTACTTC. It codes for CASNWGRPTYEQYF.

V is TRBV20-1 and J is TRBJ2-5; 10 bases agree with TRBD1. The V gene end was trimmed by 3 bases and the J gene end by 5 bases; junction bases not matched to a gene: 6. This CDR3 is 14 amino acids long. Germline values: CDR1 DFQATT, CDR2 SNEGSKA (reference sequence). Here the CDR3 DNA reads TGCAGTGCTAGGGCGGACAGGGGGAGGGAGACCCAGTACTTC. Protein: CSARADRGRETQYF.

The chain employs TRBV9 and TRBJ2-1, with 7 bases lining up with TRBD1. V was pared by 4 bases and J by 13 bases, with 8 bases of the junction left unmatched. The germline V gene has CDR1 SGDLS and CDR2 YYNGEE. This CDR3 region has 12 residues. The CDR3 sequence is CASSPADRVQFF. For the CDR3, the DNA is TGTGCCAGCAGCCCCGCCGACAGGGTCCAGTTCTTC.

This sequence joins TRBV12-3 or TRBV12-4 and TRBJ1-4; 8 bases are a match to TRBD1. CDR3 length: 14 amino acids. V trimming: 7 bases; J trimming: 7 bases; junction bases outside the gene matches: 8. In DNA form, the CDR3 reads TGTGCCAGCAACCGACAGGGGTTGCGTGAAAAACTGTTTTTT. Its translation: CASNRQGLREKLFF.

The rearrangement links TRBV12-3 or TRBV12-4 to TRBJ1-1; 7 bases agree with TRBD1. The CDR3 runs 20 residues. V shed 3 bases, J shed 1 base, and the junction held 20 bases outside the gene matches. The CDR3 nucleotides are TGTGCCAGCAGTTTCTTTGTTTTGGAGGGGGCCCCCTCGGGGAACACTGAAGCTTTCTTT. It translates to CASSFFVLEGAPSGNTEAFF.

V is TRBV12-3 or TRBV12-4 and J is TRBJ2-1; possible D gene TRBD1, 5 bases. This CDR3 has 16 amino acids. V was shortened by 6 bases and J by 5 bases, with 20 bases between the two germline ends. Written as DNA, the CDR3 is TGTGCCAGCAGCTCTTGGGCAGGGTCATCAAACAATGAGCAGTTCTTC. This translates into CASSSWAGSSNNEQFF.

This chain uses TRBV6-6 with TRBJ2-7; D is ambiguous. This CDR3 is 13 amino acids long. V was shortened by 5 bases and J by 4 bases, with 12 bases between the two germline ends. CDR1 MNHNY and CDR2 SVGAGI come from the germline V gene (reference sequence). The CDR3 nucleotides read TGTGCCAGCAGTCGAAGCCGGCGTTACGAGCAGTACTTC. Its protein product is CASSRSRRYEQYF.

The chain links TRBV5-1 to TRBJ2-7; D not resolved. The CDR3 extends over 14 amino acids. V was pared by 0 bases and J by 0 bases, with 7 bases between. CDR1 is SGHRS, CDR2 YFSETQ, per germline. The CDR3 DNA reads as TGCGCCAGCAGCTTGGATGATACCTCCTACGAGCAGTACTTC. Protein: CASSLDDTSYEQYF.

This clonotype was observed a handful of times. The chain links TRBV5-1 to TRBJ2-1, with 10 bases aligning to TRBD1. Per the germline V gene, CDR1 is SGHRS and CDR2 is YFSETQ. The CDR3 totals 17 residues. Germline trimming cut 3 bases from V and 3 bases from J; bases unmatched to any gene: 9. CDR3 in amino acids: CASSWGTGEHNYNEQFF. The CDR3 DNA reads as TGCGCCAGCAGCTGGGGGACAGGGGAGCACAACTACAATGAGCAGTTCTTC.

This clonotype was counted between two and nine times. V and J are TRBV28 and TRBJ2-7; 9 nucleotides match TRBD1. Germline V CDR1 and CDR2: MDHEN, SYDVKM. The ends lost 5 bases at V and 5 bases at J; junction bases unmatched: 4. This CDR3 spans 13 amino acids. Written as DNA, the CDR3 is TGTGCCAGCAGTGCGACAGGGGGTCACGAGCAGTACTTC. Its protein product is CASSATGGHEQYF.

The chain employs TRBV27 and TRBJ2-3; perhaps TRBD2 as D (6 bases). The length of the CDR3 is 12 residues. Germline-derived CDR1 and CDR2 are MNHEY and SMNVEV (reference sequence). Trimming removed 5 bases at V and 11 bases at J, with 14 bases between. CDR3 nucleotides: TGTGCCAGCAGTCAAGGATGGGGGGAGCAGTATTTT. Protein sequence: CASSQGWGEQYF.

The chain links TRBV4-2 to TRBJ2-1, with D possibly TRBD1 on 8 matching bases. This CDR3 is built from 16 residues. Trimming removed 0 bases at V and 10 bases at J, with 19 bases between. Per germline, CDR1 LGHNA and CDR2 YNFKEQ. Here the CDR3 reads CASSQDQQGGFREQFF. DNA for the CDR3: TGTGCCAGCAGCCAAGATCAACAGGGGGGGTTCAGGGAGCAGTTCTTC.

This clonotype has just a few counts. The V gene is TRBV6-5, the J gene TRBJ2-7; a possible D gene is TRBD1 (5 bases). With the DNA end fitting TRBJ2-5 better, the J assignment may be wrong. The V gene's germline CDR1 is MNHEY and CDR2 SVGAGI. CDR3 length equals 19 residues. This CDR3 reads CASSYSIPRTRTPQETQYF. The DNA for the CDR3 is TGTGCCAGCAGTTACTCGATCCCCCGAACGCGGACACCACAAGAGACCCAGTACTTC.

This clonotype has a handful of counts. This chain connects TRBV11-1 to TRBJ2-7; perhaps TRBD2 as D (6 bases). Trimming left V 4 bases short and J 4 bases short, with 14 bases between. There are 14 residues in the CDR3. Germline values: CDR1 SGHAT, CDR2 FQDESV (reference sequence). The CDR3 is CASSSRRGAYEQYF. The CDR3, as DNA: TGTGCCAGCAGCTCGCGGCGGGGAGCGTACGAGCAGTACTTC. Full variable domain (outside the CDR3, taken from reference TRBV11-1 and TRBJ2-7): EAEVAQSPRYKITEKSQAVAFWCDPISGHATLYWYRQILGQGPELLVQFQDESVVDDSQLPKDRFSAERLKGVDSTLKIQPAELGDSAMYLCASSSRRGAYEQYFGPGTRLTVT.

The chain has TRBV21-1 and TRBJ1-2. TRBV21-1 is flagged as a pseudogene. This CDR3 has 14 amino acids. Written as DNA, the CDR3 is TGTGCCAGCAGCAAAGGCGAAGGGAACTATGGCTACACCTTC. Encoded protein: CASSKGEGNYGYTF.

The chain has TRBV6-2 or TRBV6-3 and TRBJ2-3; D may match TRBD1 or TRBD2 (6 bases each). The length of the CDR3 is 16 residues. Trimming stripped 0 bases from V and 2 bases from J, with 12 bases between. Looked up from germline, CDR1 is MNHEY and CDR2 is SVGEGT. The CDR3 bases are TGTGCCAGCAGTTACTCAAGGGGGGCGCCCACAGATACGCAGTATTTT. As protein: CASSYSRGAPTDTQYF.

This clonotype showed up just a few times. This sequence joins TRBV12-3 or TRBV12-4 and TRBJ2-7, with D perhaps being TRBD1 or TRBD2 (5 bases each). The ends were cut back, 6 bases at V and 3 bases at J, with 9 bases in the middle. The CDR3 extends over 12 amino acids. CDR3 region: CASRRDLYEQYF. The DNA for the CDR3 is TGTGCCAGCAGACGGGACCTCTACGAGCAGTACTTC.

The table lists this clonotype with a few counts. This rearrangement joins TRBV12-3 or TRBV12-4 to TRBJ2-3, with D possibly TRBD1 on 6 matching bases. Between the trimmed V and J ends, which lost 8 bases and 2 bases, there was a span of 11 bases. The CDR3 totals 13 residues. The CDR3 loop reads CASRRDTTDTQYF. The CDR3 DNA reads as TGTGCCAGCCGCCGGGACACCACAGATACGCAGTATTTT.

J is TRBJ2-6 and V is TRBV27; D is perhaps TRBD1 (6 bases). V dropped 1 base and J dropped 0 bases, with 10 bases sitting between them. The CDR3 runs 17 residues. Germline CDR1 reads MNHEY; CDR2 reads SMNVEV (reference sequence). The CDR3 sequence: CASSLWGRGSGANVLTF. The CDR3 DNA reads TGTGCCAGCAGTTTATGGGGGCGAGGCTCTGGGGCCAACGTCCTGACTTTC.

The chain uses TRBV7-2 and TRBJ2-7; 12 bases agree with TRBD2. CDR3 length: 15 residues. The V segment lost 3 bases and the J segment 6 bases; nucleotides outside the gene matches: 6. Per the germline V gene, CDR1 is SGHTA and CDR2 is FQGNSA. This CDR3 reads CASSLTSGGTCEQYF. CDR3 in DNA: TGTGCCAGCAGCTTGACTAGCGGGGGAACCTGCGAGCAGTACTTC.

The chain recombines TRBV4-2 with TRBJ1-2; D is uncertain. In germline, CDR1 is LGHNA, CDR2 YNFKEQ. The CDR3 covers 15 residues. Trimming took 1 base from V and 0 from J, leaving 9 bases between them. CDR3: CASSQAGNTNYGYTF. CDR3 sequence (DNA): TGTGCCAGCAGCCAAGCCGGCAATACTAACTATGGCTACACCTTC.